This T cell receptor beta chain was documented in a study of T cell changes during pregnancy in multiple sclerosis. Produced via immunoSEQ multiplex PCR; TCRdb's table is partial and in-frame only. The table shows approximately 72,000 clones, with approximately 90% occurring only once. This clone showed up just a few times. This CDR3 comprises 15 residues. The germline V and J ends were trimmed by 4 bases and 2 bases, with 15 bases remaining between them. The V gene's germline CDR1 is SGHRS and CDR2 YFSETQ. The source material was peripheral blood, sampled in the first trimester of pregnancy. This clonotype was sampled from a female donor in good health, enrolled as a control in a pregnancy study. The chain employs TRBV5-1 and TRBJ1-1, with D tentatively TRBD1 (6 bases). CDR3 amino acids: CASSGGGGANTEAFF. For the CDR3, the DNA is TGCGCCAGCAGCGGGGGTGGGGGGGCTAACACTGAAGCTTTCTTT.